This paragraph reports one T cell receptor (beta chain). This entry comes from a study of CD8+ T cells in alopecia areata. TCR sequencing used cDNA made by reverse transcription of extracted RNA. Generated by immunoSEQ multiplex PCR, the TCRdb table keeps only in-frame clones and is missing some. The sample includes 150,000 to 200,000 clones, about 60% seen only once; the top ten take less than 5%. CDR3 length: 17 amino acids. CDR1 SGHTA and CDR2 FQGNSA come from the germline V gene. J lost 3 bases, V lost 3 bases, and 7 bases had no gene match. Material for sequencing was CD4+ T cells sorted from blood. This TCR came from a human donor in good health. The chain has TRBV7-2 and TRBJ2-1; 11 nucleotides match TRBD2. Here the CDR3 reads CASSFRTSGRNYNEQFF. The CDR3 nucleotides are TGTGCCAGCAGCTTCCGGACTAGCGGGCGGAACTACAATGAGCAGTTCTTC.